This T cell receptor beta chain came from a study of chemoradiotherapy in HPV16-positive cancers. A note on this clone: Antigen: not known.

The CDR3 is 14 amino acids. CDR1 is SQVTM and CDR2 is ANQGSEA in the germline V gene. With 5 bases removed from V and 5 bases from J, the gap between germline ends came to 18 bases. The assay was immunoSEQ multiplex PCR, and TCRdb's table has in-frame clones only and misses some. Of 1,000 or so clones listed, 90% to 95% were seen once; the top ten hold roughly 4.7%. Samples were taken several times over chemoradiotherapy. Findings and caveats of the study: Non-HPV-specific T cells did not expand in tumors during treatment, whereas candidate HPV-specific clones and E7-related motifs did.

This chain links TRBV29-1 with TRBJ2-5; D is perhaps TRBD1 or TRBD2 (6 bases each). The clonotype comes from a human donor with HPV-associated anogenital cancer. Sequenced material: tumor tissue, taken from a patient who underwent chemoradiotherapy. The CDR3 bases are TGCAGCGTTAAAATGGTGGGGGGCCGGGAGACCCAGTACTTC. Its translation: CSVKMVGGRETQYF. The full variable domain, with the rest looked up from reference TRBV29-1 and TRBJ2-5, is SAVISQKPSRDICQRGTSLTIQCQVDSQVTMMFWYRQQPGQSLTLIATANQGSEATYESGFVIDKFPISRPNLTFSTLTVSNMSPEDSSIYLCSVKMVGGRETQYFGPGTRLLVL.